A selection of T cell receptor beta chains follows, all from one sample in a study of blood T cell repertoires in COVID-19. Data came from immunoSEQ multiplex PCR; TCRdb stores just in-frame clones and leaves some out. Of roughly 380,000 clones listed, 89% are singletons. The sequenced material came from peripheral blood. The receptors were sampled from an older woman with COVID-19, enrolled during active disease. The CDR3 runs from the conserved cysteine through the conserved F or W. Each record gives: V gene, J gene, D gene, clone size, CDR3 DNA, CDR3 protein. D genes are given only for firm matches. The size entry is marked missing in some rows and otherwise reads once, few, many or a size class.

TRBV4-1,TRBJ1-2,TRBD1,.,TGCGCCAGCAGCCGGGTCAGGGGGGAAGTTGGCTACACCTTC,CASSRVRGEVGYTF
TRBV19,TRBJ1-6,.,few,TGTGCCAGTAGTGTCCCGCGTGGGGGCGCGAATTCACCCCTCCACTTT,CASSVPRGGANSPLHF
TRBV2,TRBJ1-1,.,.,TGTGCCAGCACCCTAAGCGGGCAGGAGGGACGCACTGAAGCTTTCTTT,CASTLSGQEGRTEAFF
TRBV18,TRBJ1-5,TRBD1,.,TGTGCCAGCTCACCTGGGACAGGTAGGAATCAGCCCCAGCATTTT,CASSPGTGRNQPQHF
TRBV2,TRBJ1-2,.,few,TGTGCCAGCAGTGTACAGGGCTATGGCTACACCTTC,CASSVQGYGYTF
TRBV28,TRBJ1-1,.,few,TGTGCCAGCACTTTAACAGGGCTCGAGAAGGAAGCTTTCTTT,CASTLTGLEKEAFF
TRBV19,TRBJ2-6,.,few,TGTGCCAGTACCTTCGACCCAGGTCGTGGGGCCAACGTCCTGACTTTC,CASTFDPGRGANVLTF
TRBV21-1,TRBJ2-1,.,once,TGTGCCAGCAGCAAAGCTTGCGCGGGGGTGTCCCACAATGAGCAGTTCTTC,CASSKACAGVSHNEQFF
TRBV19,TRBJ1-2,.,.,TGTGCCAGTAGTATAAAGGCCGGAGAGGGCTACACCTTC,CASSIKAGEGYTF
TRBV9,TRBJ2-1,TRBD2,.,TGTGCCAGCAGCGGAACTAGCGGGACCTTCAATGAGCAGTTCTTC,CASSGTSGTFNEQFF
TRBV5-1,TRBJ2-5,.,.,TGCGCCAGCAGCTTGGATCCGGGGGTCCCTCGACAAGAGACCCAGTACTTC,CASSLDPGVPRQETQYF
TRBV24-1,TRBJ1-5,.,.,TGTGCCACCAGTGACGAACAGGGCGGCAATCAGCCCCAGCATTTT,CATSDEQGGNQPQHF
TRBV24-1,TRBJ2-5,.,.,TGTGCCACCAGTGATTTCCGTGAGACCCAGTACTTC,CATSDFRETQYF
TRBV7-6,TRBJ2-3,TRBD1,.,TGTGCCAGCAGCTTAGGTACAGGGGGCTTTATTAACACAGATACGCAGTATTTT,CASSLGTGGFINTDTQYF
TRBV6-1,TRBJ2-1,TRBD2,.,TGTGCCAGCACCTTAGCGGGGGCCACCTACAATGAGCAGTTCTTC,CASTLAGATYNEQFF